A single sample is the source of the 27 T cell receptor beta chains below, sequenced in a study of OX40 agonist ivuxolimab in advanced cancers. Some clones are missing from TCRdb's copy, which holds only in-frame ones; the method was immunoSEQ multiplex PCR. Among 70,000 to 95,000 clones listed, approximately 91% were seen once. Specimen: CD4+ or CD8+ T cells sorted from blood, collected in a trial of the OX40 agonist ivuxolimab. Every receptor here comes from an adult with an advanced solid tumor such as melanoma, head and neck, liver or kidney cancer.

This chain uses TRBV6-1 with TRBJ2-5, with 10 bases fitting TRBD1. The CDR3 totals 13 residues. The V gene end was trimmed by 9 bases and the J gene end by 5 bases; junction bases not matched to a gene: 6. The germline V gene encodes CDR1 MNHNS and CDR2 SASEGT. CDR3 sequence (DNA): TGTGCCAGTAGACAGGGGGCTTTTGAGACCCAGTACTTC. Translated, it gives CASRQGAFETQYF.

The CDR3 nucleotides are TGCGCCAGCAGCTCCGTTTTGACAGGGGGCTCGAACACCGGGGAGCTGTTTTTT. Its protein product is CASSSVLTGGSNTGELFF. The chain combines TRBV5-1 with TRBJ2-2; TRBD1 agrees at 10 bases. Per germline, CDR1 SGHRS and CDR2 YFSETQ. CDR3 size: 18 residues. V shed 3 bases, J shed 0 bases, and the junction held 8 bases outside the gene matches.

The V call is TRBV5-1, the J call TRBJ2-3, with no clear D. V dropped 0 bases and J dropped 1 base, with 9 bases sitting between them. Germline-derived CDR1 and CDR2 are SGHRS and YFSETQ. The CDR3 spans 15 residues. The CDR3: CASSLAPAGTDTQYF. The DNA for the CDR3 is TGCGCCAGCAGCTTGGCGCCAGCTGGCACAGATACGCAGTATTTT.

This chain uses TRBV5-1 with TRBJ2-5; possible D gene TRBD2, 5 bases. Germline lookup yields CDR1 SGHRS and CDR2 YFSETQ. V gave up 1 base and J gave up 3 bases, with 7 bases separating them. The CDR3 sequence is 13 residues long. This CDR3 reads CASSLNGEETQYF. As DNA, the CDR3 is TGCGCCAGCAGCTTGAACGGGGAAGAGACCCAGTACTTC.

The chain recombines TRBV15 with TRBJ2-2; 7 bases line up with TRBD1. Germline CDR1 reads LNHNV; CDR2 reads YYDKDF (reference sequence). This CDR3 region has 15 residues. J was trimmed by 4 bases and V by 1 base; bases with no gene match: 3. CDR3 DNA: TGTGCCACCAGCAGAGCGGACAGGATCACCGGGGAGCTGTTTTTT. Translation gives CATSRADRITGELFF.

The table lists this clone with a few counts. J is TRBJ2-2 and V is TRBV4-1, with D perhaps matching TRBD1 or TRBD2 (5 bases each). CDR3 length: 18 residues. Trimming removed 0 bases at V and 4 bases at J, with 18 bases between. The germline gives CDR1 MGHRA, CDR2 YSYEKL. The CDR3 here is CASSQDREGLGRTGELFF. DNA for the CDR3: TGCGCCAGCAGCCAAGATCGTGAGGGTCTGGGGCGCACCGGGGAGCTGTTTTTT.

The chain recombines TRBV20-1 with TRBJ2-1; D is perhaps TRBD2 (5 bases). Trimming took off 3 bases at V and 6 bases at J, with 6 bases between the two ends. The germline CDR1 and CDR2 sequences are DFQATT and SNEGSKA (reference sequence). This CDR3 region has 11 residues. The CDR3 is CSASGVNEQFF. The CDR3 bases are TGCAGTGCTAGCGGGGTCAATGAGCAGTTCTTC.

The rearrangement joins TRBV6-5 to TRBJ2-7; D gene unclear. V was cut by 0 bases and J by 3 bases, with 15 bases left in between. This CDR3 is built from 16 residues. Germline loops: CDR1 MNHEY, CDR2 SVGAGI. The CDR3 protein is CASSYSKIDTIYEQYF. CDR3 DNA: TGTGCCAGCAGTTACTCGAAAATCGACACAATCTACGAGCAGTACTTC.

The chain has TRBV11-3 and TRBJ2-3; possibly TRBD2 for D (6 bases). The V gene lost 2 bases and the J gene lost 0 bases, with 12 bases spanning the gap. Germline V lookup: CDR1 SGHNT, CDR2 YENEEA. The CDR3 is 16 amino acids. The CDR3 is CASSLSLAGSTDTQYF. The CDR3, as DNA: TGTGCCAGCAGCTTATCTCTCGCGGGGAGCACAGATACGCAGTATTTT.

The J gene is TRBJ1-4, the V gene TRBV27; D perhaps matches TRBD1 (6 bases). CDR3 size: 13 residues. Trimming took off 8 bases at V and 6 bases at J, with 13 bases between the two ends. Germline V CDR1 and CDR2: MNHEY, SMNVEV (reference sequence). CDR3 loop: CASGGGAYEKLFF. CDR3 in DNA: TGTGCCAGCGGCGGGGGGGCGTATGAAAAACTGTTTTTT.

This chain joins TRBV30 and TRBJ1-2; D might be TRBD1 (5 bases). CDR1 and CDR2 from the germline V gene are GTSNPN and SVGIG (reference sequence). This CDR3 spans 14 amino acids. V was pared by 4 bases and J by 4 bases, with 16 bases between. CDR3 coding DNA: TGTGCCTGGAATTGGGGACTTCAGGGCTATGGCTACACCTTC. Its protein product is CAWNWGLQGYGYTF. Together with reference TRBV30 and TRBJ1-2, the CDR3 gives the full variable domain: SQTIHQWPATLVQPVGSPLSLECTVEGTSNPNLYWYRQAAGRGLQLLFYSVGIGQISSEVPQNLSASRPQDRQFILSSKKLLLSDSGFYLCAWNWGLQGYGYTFGSGTRLTVV.

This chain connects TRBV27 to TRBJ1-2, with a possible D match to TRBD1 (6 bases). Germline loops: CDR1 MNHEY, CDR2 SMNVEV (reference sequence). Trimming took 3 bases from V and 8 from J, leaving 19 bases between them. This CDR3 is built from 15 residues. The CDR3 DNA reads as TGTGCCAGCAGTTTCGTCACCCAGGGGAACTCCGGCTACACCTTC. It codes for CASSFVTQGNSGYTF.

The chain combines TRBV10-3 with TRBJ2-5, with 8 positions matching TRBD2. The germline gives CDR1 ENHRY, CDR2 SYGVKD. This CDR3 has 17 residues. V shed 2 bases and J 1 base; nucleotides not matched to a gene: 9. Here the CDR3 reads CAISERLGSGGQETQYF. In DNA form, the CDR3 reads TGTGCCATCAGTGAGCGCTTGGGGAGCGGGGGCCAAGAGACCCAGTACTTC.

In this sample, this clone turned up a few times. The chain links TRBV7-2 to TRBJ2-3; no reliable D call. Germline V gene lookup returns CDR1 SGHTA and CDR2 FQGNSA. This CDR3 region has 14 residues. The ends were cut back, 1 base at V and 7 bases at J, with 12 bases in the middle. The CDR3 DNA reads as TGTGCCAGCAGCTTAGATGGCGGAGAATATACGCAGTATTTT. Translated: CASSLDGGEYTQYF. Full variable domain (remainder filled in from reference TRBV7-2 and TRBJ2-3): GAGVSQSPSNKVTEKGKDVELRCDPISGHTALYWYRQSLGQGLEFLIYFQGNSAPDKSGLPSDRFSAERTGGSVSTLTIQRTQQEDSAVYLCASSLDGGEYTQYFGPGTRLTVL.

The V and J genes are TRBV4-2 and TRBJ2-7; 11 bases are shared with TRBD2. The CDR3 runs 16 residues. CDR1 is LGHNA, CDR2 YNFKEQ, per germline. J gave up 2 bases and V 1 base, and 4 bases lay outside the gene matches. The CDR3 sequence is CASSQVSGGETYEQYF. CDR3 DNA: TGTGCCAGCAGCCAAGTTAGCGGGGGGGAAACCTACGAGCAGTACTTC.

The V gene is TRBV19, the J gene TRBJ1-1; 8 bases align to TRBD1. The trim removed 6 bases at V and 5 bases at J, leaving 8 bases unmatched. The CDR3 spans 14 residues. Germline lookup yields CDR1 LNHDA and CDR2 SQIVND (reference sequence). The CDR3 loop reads CASSPTGVETEAFF. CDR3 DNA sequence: TGTGCCAGTAGCCCGACAGGGGTGGAAACTGAAGCTTTCTTT.

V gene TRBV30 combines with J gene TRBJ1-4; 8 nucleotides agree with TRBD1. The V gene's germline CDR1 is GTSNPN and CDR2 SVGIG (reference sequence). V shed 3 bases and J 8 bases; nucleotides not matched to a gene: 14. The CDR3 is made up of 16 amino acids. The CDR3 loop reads CAWRPRTGWFGEKLFF. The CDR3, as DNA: TGTGCCTGGAGACCTCGGACAGGGTGGTTTGGCGAAAAACTGTTTTTT.

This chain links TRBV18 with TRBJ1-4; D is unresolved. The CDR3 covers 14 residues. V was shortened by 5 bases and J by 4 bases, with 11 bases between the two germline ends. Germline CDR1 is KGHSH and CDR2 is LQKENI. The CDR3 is CASSAEQFNEKLFF. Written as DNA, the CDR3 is TGTGCCAGCTCAGCGGAGCAGTTTAATGAAAAACTGTTTTTT.

Here the CDR3 reads CASWGRTEAFF. The CDR3, as DNA: TGTGCCAGTTGGGGGCGGACTGAAGCTTTCTTT. This chain joins TRBV25-1 and TRBJ1-1; weak D call: TRBD1 (6 bases). The V gene's germline CDR1 is MGHDK and CDR2 SYGVNS. V was cut by 9 bases and J by 5 bases, with 10 bases left in between. The CDR3 is 11 residues long.

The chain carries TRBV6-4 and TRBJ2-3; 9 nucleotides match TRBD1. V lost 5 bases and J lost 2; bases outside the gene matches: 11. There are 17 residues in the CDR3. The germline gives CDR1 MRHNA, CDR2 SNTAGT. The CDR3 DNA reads TGTGCCAGCAGTCGACTCGGGGGGACAGGGTCCACAGATACGCAGTATTTT. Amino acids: CASSRLGGTGSTDTQYF.

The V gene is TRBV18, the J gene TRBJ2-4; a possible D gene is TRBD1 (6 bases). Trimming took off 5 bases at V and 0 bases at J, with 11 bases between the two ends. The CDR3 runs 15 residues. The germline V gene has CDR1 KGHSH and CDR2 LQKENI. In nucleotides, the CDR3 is TGTGCCAGCTCAAGGGGGTCGCCAGCCAAAAACATTCAGTACTTC. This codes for CASSRGSPAKNIQYF.

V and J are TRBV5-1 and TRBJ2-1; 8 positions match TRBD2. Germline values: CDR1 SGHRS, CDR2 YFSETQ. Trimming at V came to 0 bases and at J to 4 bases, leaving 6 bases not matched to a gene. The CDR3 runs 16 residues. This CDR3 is CASSLGPAGEYNEQFF. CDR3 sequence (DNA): TGCGCCAGCAGCTTGGGCCCAGCGGGAGAGTACAATGAGCAGTTCTTC.

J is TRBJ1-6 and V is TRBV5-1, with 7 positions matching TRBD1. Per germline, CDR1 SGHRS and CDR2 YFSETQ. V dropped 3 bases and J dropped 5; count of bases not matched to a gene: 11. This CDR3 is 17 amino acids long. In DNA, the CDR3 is TGCGCCAGCAGCTCGGCGATGGGACAGCAAAATAATTCACCCCTCCACTTT. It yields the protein CASSSAMGQQNNSPLHF.

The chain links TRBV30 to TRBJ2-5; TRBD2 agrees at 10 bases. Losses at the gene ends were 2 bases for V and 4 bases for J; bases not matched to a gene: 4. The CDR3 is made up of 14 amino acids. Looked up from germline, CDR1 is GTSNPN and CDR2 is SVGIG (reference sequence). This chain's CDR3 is CAWSSGGASETQYF. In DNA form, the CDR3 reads TGTGCCTGGAGTAGCGGGGGGGCTTCAGAGACCCAGTACTTC. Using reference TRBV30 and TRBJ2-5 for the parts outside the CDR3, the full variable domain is SQTIHQWPATLVQPVGSPLSLECTVEGTSNPNLYWYRQAAGRGLQLLFYSVGIGQISSEVPQNLSASRPQDRQFILSSKKLLLSDSGFYLCAWSSGGASETQYFGPGTRLLVL.

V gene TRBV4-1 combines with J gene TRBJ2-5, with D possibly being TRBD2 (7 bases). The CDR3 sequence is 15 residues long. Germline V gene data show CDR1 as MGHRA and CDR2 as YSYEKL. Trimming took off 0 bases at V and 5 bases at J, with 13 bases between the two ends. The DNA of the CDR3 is TGCGCCAGCAGCCAAGATCCGGGGGGCACGGAGACCCAGTACTTC. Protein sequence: CASSQDPGGTETQYF.

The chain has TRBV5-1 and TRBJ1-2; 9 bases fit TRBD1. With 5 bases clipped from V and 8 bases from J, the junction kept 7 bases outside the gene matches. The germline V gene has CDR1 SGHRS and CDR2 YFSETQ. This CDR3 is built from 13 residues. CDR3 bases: TGCGCCAGCAGAAATACAGGGGGCCGCGGCTACACCTTC. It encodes CASRNTGGRGYTF. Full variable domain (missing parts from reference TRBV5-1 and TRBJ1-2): KAGVTQTPRYLIKTRGQQVTLSCSPISGHRSVSWYQQTPGQGLQFLFEYFSETQRNKGNFPGRFSGRQFSNSRSEMNVSTLELGDSALYLCASRNTGGRGYTFGSGTRLTVV.

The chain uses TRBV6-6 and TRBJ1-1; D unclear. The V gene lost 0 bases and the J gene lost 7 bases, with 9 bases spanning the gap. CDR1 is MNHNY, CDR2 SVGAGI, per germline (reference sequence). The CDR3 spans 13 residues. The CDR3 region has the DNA TGTGCCAGCAGTTACTCGAGGACCAGTGAAGCTTTCTTT. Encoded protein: CASSYSRTSEAFF.